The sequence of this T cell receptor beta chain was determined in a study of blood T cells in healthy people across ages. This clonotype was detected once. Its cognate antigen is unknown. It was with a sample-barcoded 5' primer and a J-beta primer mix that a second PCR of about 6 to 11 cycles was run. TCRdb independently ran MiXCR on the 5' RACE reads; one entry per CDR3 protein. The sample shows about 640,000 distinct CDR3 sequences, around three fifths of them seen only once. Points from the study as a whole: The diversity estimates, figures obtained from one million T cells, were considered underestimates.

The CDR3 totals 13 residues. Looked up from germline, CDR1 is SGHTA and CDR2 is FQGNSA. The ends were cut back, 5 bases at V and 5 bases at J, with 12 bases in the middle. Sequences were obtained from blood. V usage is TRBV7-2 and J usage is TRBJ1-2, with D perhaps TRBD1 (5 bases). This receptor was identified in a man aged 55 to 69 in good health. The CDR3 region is CASSVGGFYGYTF. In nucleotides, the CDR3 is TGTGCCAGCAGCGTCGGGGGGTTTTATGGCTACACCTTC.